This entry features one TCR beta chain sequence. Its target is not known. The germline gives CDR1 SGHRS, CDR2 YFSETQ. CDR3 size: 15 residues. Germline trimming cut 0 bases from V and 5 bases from J; bases unmatched to any gene: 8. The data belong to a study of cytomegalovirus exposure and HLA in healthy donors. Study findings and constraints: According to an earlier analysis, most TCR beta V segments yielded productive rearrangements about 90% or about 30% of the time. The study dropped some indistinguishable V segments, TRBV6-2 and TRBV6-3 among them. Analyses of presence/absence relied on an assumption of roughly uniform sequencing depth across donors.

The donors, nominally healthy at sampling, likely had unrecorded immune exposures. PCR amplification relied on 60 Vbeta primers (plus 13 Jbeta primers). Repertoires were generated with immunoSEQ multiplex PCR, while TCRdb's copy carries only in-frame clones and drops some. The table shows under 100,000 clones, with around 76% occurring only once. The clonotype originates from a young man in good health and CMV-seropositive. The V gene is TRBV5-1, the J gene TRBJ2-7, with 7 bases that match TRBD2. The sample consisted of PBMCs. CDR3 DNA: TGCGCCAGCAGCTTGGGTAACGGGAGGATCCACGAGCAGTACTTC. Its translation: CASSLGNGRIHEQYF. The full variable domain, rest sourced from reference TRBV5-1 and TRBJ2-7, is KAGVTQTPRYLIKTRGQQVTLSCSPISGHRSVSWYQQTPGQGLQFLFEYFSETQRNKGNFPGRFSGRQFSNSRSEMNVSTLELGDSALYLCASSLGNGRIHEQYFGPGTRLTVT.